This T cell receptor beta chain stems from a study of beta chain features in type 1 diabetes. Study-wide background: Age and gender were similar between patients and healthy donors, as were cell yields.

What was sequenced were expressed TCRB transcripts, since all of the isolated RNA had been reverse transcribed. The average output of naive, central memory and regulatory T cell samples was 3.6 million or so reads. Profiled with immunoSEQ multiplex PCR; TCRdb holds only in-frame clones, not every one. The table records 640,000 or so clones, over 12% of them present only once. Regarding the study as a whole: For type 1 diabetes patients, VDJ junctions showed fewer insertions and more deletions. Any role of HLA type in TCRB rearrangement remained unresolved here. Moderate yet significant TCRB CDR3 shortening was seen in Type 1 diabetes patients in all four CD4+ subsets.

V gave up 3 bases and J gave up 3 bases, with 6 bases separating them. Germline CDR1 is SGHAT and CDR2 is FQNNGV. This CDR3 spans 14 amino acids. This clone was counted between two and nine times. Antigen: not known. The sequenced sample consisted of naive CD4+ T cells from blood. The rearrangement uses TRBV11-2 and TRBJ2-6; D unresolved. This clonotype was sampled from a man aged 18 to 35 with type 1 diabetes. The CDR3 loop reads CASSFAFGANVLTF. Written as DNA, the CDR3 is TGTGCCAGCAGCTTTGCCTTTGGGGCCAACGTCCTGACTTTC.